This T cell receptor beta chain was identified during a study of cytomegalovirus exposure and HLA in healthy donors. A word on this clone: Its antigen is not identified.

A multiplex PCR was run with 60 Vbeta primers and 13 Jbeta primers. Sequenced by immunoSEQ multiplex PCR; TCRdb stores in-frame clones only, minus some. The top ten hold about 1.6% of the sample, which has roughly 170,000 clones, less than 75% seen once. General study points: Sequences of the TCR beta chain were said to predict the HLA-A and HLA-B alleles of most subjects accurately. A missense variant in DCLRE1C was later tied to TCR beta V- and J-gene trimming. An analysis was carried out at a later point. It showed that HLA-associated TCR beta chains were more clonally expanded than equally common non-associated chains.

The origin of this receptor is a girl aged 5-17 years in good health and CMV-seronegative. Sequenced material: PBMCs.

Written as DNA, the CDR3 is TGTGCCAGCAACGTCGGGGGGATGGCAGATACGCAGTATTTT. Translating it yields CASNVGGMADTQYF. V is TRBV2 and J is TRBJ2-3, with 7 bases fitting TRBD2. CDR1 and CDR2 (germline): SNHLY, FYNNEI. Trimming cost V 7 bases and J 4 bases; bases outside gene matches: 8. This CDR3 has 14 residues.